This T cell receptor (beta chain) was sequenced in a study of CD8+ T cells in alopecia areata (dated by TCRdb to between 2018 and 2020). Looking at the study overall: Treated patients were enrolled in an open-label pilot trial of oral tofacitinib at 5 to 10 mg twice daily for moderate-to-severe alopecia areata. Patients stayed on tofacitinib for 6 to 18 months and then had 6 months of follow-up off drug so that delayed response and recurrence could be assessed. For the treated patients, the SALT score, which quantifies what percentage of scalp surface area is affected, served as the measure of disease severity. In both human patients and the C3H/HeJ mouse model, the study applied high-throughput TCRbeta sequencing to look at T cell clonal expansion in alopecia areata. On the human side, TCRbeta sequencing was run on scalp tissue and on sorted CD4+ and CD8+ peripheral blood T cells from healthy controls and from alopecia areata patients with either patchy or totalis/universalis disease. Biopsies were taken from tofacitinib-treated patients at baseline and at 4 and 24 weeks of treatment, and a later scalp biopsy was taken in several of the tofacitinib-treated patients. Scalp clonality was compared among normal scalp (n=4), patchy alopecia areata scalp (n=8), and alopecia totalis/universalis scalp (n=8). RNA was obtained with the PAXgene miRNA kit for fixed scalp, the miRNeasy kit for PBMCs, and the RNeasy kit for mouse skin. TCRbeta CDR3 regions were amplified by immunoSEQ multiplex PCR with 35 Vbeta forward and 13 Jbeta reverse primers. Overall results and qualifications from the work: During tofacitinib treatment, many expanded lesional clones remained in scalp and blood, and this persistence may partly explain relapse after treatment is stopped. Higher clonality and more expanded CD8+ clones were observed in lesional scalp than in normal scalp, particularly in alopecia totalis/universalis, a finding suggestive of antigenic drive. Because the treated cohort was small and had just a single nonresponder, larger studies are needed to establish links between baseline CD8+ expansion and response. Shared TCR sequences between patients were less evident than in mice, which may be partly attributable to HLA diversity in the patient population. Unlike mouse skin, where gammadelta T cells dominate, normal human skin contains resident alphabeta T cells that get sequenced too, which complicates analysis of the scalp TCR repertoire. Tofacitinib significantly lowered scalp clonality and the number of expanded CD8+ clones among the top 100 scalp clones.

Explained via the paper, the time point label denotes: 4 weeks on oral tofacitinib. Read against the paper, the sample's treatment or condition label means: oral pan-JAK inhibitor, 5-10 mg twice daily. Peripheral blood and lesional scalp punch biopsies were obtained from patients with alopecia areata. PBMCs were isolated by density centrifugation and stained for CD3, CD4 and CD8, and CD4+ and CD8+ T cells were sorted on a FACSAria. To note about this clone: There is no known antigen for this receptor. No much larger clone exists at a distance of one base, and base qualities are not known.

The library was generated by the immunoSEQ multiplex PCR assay. RNA was extracted from all samples and reverse transcribed into cDNA, which served as template for TCR sequencing. SuperScript III was used for first-strand cDNA synthesis, primed with a 2:1 mix of oligo-dT and random hexamers. A synthetic immune receptor repertoire was used to assess amplification bias, and residual bias was removed computationally. As for the authors' bioinformatics: Raw reads were preprocessed to remove errors, and CDR3 was defined by IMGT conventions from the conserved cysteine to phenylalanine. Clonality was calculated as 1 minus Shannon entropy normalized by log2 of the number of productive unique TCRs. Whether each scalp clone was CD4 or CD8 was inferred by checking scalp TCRbeta sequences against the CD4 and CD8 repertoires from sorted blood. In its TCRdb copy, this immuneACCESS table keeps in-frame sequences only and misses some clones. Where compared with another copy, unresolved V genes explain less than half of these, and the others have no known cause. The D gene and trimming were derived from the DNA, and the V and J assignments and clone size from that table. In all, the sample holds about 190,000 clones, and 45% to 65% of those were seen once. The top ten clonotypes cover 0.65% to 0.7% of the sample.

The germline V end is reduced by 5 bases and the J end by 7 bases; junction bases left unmatched: 11. Counted from cysteine to phenylalanine, this CDR3 has 15 amino acids. Only CDR3 DNA remains: 45 bases, in frame from the first base. The CDR1 and CDR2 encoded by the germline V gene (reference sequence) are GTSNPN and SVGIG. Material: CD4+ T cells sorted from blood, obtained at week 4, from a patient treated with tofacitinib. This sequence uses TRBV30 and TRBJ2-1; a stretch of 10 junction bases matches TRBD1. This TCR was recovered from a human donor with alopecia areata. The CDR3 is CAWGRGTGVGNEQFF. The DNA sequence is TGTGCCTGGGGCCGCGGGACAGGGGTCGGGAATGAGCAGTTCTTC.